The sequence of this TCR beta chain was determined in a study of radiation and T cells in renal cell carcinoma. As to this clone: What it binds is unknown.

Trimming cost V 0 bases and J 7 bases, with 9 bases left between them. The CDR3 runs to 14 residues. Germline CDR1 reads LNHNV; CDR2 reads YYDKDF (reference sequence). General observations from the study: Top tumor clonotypes rose in blood 2 weeks post-radiation, then contracted.

Time point given: blood 4 weeks post-SBRT, at nephrectomy. Treatment specified: 15 Gy SBRT to primary tumor, nephrectomy 4 weeks later. Nephrectomy followed 15 Gy stereotactic body radiation by 4 weeks. After SBRT, blood was collected at 2 and 4 weeks, plus baseline. Clear cell pathology was present in this patient's renal cell carcinoma. Sequenced by immunoSEQ multiplex PCR; TCRdb stores in-frame clones only, minus some. The sample yields around 100,000 clones, more than 65% seen once. This receptor was taken from a man between 60 and 75 years old with renal cell carcinoma. The input for sequencing was blood, taken from a patient whose treatment included radiotherapy and nephrectomy. V and J are TRBV15 and TRBJ1-4, with a weak D call TRBD1 (6 bases). The CDR3 region is CATSRDRQAEKLFF. In nucleotides, the CDR3 is TGTGCCACCAGCAGAGACCGACAGGCTGAAAAACTGTTTTTT.